The 9 T cell receptor beta chains reported below all come from one sample, sequenced in a study of long-term antiretroviral therapy in people with HIV. Runs used v3.0 of the immunoSEQ assay and were done at survey level. TCRdb's table, derived via immunoSEQ multiplex PCR, lists solely in-frame clones and lacks some. The sample records 15,000 to 20,000 clones, roughly 80% being singletons. The sequenced sample was unsorted PBMCs, obtained 0.6 years after starting antiretroviral therapy. Every receptor here comes from a woman between 18 and 30 years old with HIV.

The chain employs TRBV5-1 and TRBJ1-1; a weak D match, TRBD1 (6 bases). This CDR3 has 15 residues. Germline values: CDR1 SGHRS, CDR2 YFSETQ. The V and J ends lost 4 bases and 1 base respectively, with 14 bases between them. CDR3 nucleotides: TGCGCCAGCAGCACCCTGACAGGACCGAACACTGAAGCTTTCTTT. Its protein product is CASSTLTGPNTEAFF.

This sequence joins TRBV9 and TRBJ2-2; 11 positions agree with TRBD1. J gave up 6 bases and V 4 bases, and 5 bases lay outside the gene matches. Germline V gene sequence: CDR1 SGDLS, CDR2 YYNGEE. This CDR3 is 15 amino acids long. Here the CDR3 DNA reads TGTGCCAGCAGCTTAGGACAGGGGGCGGCCGGGGAGCTGTTTTTT. It encodes CASSLGQGAAGELFF.

The sample holds one count of this clone. The chain employs TRBV9 and TRBJ1-3; tentative D call: TRBD1 (5 bases). This CDR3 spans 15 amino acids. Trimming took off 1 base at V and 4 bases at J, with 12 bases between the two ends. Germline V lookup: CDR1 SGDLS, CDR2 YYNGEE. CDR3 sequence reads: CASSVTGLGGNTIYF. Here the CDR3 DNA reads TGTGCCAGCAGCGTAACGGGGCTTGGGGGAAACACCATATATTTT. Full variable domain (remainder filled in from reference TRBV9 and TRBJ1-3): DSGVTQTPKHLITATGQRVTLRCSPRSGDLSVYWYQQSLDQGLQFLIQYYNGEERAKGNILERFSAQQFPDLHSELNLSSLELGDSALYFCASSVTGLGGNTIYFGEGSWLTVV.

This clone has only one observation. CDR3 DNA sequence: TGTGCTAGTGGTTTGGTACTGGGACAGACGCCAAGCAGGAACTATGGCTACACCTTC. This encodes CASGLVLGQTPSRNYGYTF. V is TRBV12-5 and J is TRBJ1-2, with 7 bases lining up with TRBD1. After removal of 0 bases from V and 2 bases from J, the junction contained 15 bases not matched to a gene. This CDR3 comprises 19 residues. The V gene's germline CDR1 is LGHNT and CDR2 FRNRAP. The full variable domain, with the rest looked up from reference TRBV12-5 and TRBJ1-2, is DARVTQTPRHKVTEMGQEVTMRCQPILGHNTVFWYRQTMMQGLELLAYFRNRAPLDDSGMPKDRFSAEMPDATLATLKIQPSEPRDSAVYFCASGLVLGQTPSRNYGYTFGSGTRLTVV.

The V gene is TRBV6-1, the J gene TRBJ1-2; 8 bases line up with TRBD1. The CDR3 is 16 amino acids. From germline, CDR1 is MNHNS and CDR2 SASEGT. Unmatched junction bases numbered 7, after V lost 0 bases and J lost 4 bases. The CDR3 region is CASSEAPGGQGYGYTF. CDR3 nucleotides: TGTGCCAGCAGTGAAGCTCCTGGCGGACAGGGCTATGGCTACACCTTC.

The J gene is TRBJ1-2, the V gene TRBV12-5, with a weak D call TRBD1 (5 bases). Between the trimmed V and J ends, which lost 7 bases and 8 bases, there was a span of 17 bases. This CDR3 has 13 residues. Germline CDR1 reads LGHNT; CDR2 reads FRNRAP. The CDR3 nucleotides are TGTGCTAGTGTCAACCCCCAGGGTGGCGGCTACACCTTC. Its translation is CASVNPQGGGYTF.

This chain uses TRBV9 with TRBJ2-1; 9 bases align to TRBD2. From germline, CDR1 is SGDLS and CDR2 YYNGEE. This CDR3 has 16 amino acids. J gave up 5 bases and V 0 bases, and 6 bases lay outside the gene matches. Here the CDR3 DNA reads TGTGCCAGCAGCGTAGAAGGGCTAGCGGGGCACAATGAGCAGTTCTTC. Translated, it gives CASSVEGLAGHNEQFF.

The chain employs TRBV6-4 and TRBJ2-3, with D unclear. The ends were cut back, 5 bases at V and 8 bases at J, with 11 bases in the middle. The CDR3 consists of 12 residues. The germline CDR1 and CDR2 sequences are MRHNA and SNTAGT. Written as DNA, the CDR3 is TGTGCCAGCAGTCCCCCCAGCCGTACGCAGTATTTT. Translated: CASSPPSRTQYF.

The rearrangement uses TRBV6-4 and TRBJ2-3, with 8 bases fitting TRBD2. From germline, CDR1 is MRHNA and CDR2 SNTAGT. This CDR3 contains 18 residues. Trimming at V came to 0 bases and at J to 0 bases, leaving 8 bases not matched to a gene. The CDR3 protein is CASSDSLAGPYSTDTQYF. The CDR3 DNA reads as TGTGCCAGCAGTGACTCATTAGCGGGACCTTATAGCACAGATACGCAGTATTTT.